This is a list of T cell receptor beta chains from one sample in a study of blood T cell repertoires in COVID-19. Repertoires were generated with immunoSEQ multiplex PCR, while TCRdb's copy carries only in-frame clones and drops some. The data hold about 130,000 clones, with around four fifths observed a single time. Sequenced input: peripheral blood. The receptors shown here come from a man in his 60s with acute or convalescent COVID-19. The CDR3 runs from the conserved cysteine through the conserved F or W. D genes are given only for firm matches. Size values are once, few and many counts, or a class for expanded clones, and some rows have none.

j_gene: TRBJ1-2
d_gene: .
abundance: .
v_gene: TRBV2
CDR3nt: TGTGCCAGCACCACCTCTCAGGGAAGGGACTATGGCTACACCTTC
CDR3aa: CASTTSQGRDYGYTF

j_gene: TRBJ1-4
d_gene: TRBD1
abundance: .
v_gene: TRBV7-6
CDR3nt: TGTGCCAGCAGCTTAACACCTCAAGGGGGCAGGGAGGAAAAACTGTTTTTT
CDR3aa: CASSLTPQGGREEKLFF

j_gene: TRBJ1-5
d_gene: TRBD1
abundance: .
v_gene: TRBV6-5
CDR3nt: TGTGCCAGCAACGGACAGGGTTCAGGCAATCAGCCCCAGCATTTT
CDR3aa: CASNGQGSGNQPQHF

j_gene: TRBJ2-1
d_gene: .
abundance: many
v_gene: TRBV11-3
CDR3nt: TGTGCCAGCAGCTCTAGGCTCAATGAGCAGTTCTTC
CDR3aa: CASSSRLNEQFF

j_gene: TRBJ2-7
d_gene: .
abundance: .
v_gene: TRBV21-1
CDR3nt: TGTGCCAGCAGCAAATTCACGGGACTAGCGGACTACGAGCAGTACTTC
CDR3aa: CASSKFTGLADYEQYF

j_gene: TRBJ2-5
d_gene: .
abundance: .
v_gene: TRBV18
CDR3nt: TGTGCCAGCTCACCTGGAGGGGGCGAGACCCAGTACTTC
CDR3aa: CASSPGGGETQYF

j_gene: TRBJ1-1
d_gene: TRBD1
abundance: .
v_gene: TRBV5-4
CDR3nt: TGTGCCAGCAGCCGGACAGGAACGAACACTGAAGCTTTCTTT
CDR3aa: CASSRTGTNTEAFF

j_gene: TRBJ1-2
d_gene: TRBD1
abundance: .
v_gene: TRBV28
CDR3nt: TGTGCCAGCAGGACACAGGGGGCGACCTATGGCTACACCTTC
CDR3aa: CASRTQGATYGYTF

j_gene: TRBJ2-2
d_gene: .
abundance: .
v_gene: TRBV7-7
CDR3nt: TGTGCCAGCAGCTTAAGTAGCACCGGGGAGCTGTTTTTT
CDR3aa: CASSLSSTGELFF

j_gene: TRBJ1-1
d_gene: TRBD1
abundance: .
v_gene: TRBV2
CDR3nt: TGTGCCAGCAGCAAAGACAGGGCGAACATGAACACTGAAGCTTTCTTT
CDR3aa: CASSKDRANMNTEAFF

j_gene: TRBJ1-3
d_gene: TRBD1
abundance: .
v_gene: TRBV30
CDR3nt: TGTGCCTGGAGTGGAGAAGGGACAGGGTTAGGAAACACCATATATTTT
CDR3aa: CAWSGEGTGLGNTIYF

j_gene: TRBJ2-6
d_gene: .
abundance: .
v_gene: TRBV6-2/TRBV6-3
CDR3nt: TGTGCCAGCAGTAACCGCGGGGACTCGTACTCTGGGGCCAACGTCCTGACTTTC
CDR3aa: CASSNRGDSYSGANVLTF

j_gene: TRBJ1-1
d_gene: .
abundance: .
v_gene: TRBV12-3/TRBV12-4
CDR3nt: TGTGCCAGCAGTCTCCTATACACTGAAGCTTTCTTT
CDR3aa: CASSLLYTEAFF

j_gene: TRBJ2-1
d_gene: .
abundance: .
v_gene: TRBV6-4
CDR3nt: TGTGCCAGCAGTGACTCGAAGGGGAATGAGCAGTTCTTC
CDR3aa: CASSDSKGNEQFF

j_gene: TRBJ2-3
d_gene: TRBD1
abundance: once
v_gene: TRBV5-1
CDR3nt: TGCGCCAGCAGCTTGGGACAGGGGGGGACAGATACGCAGTATTTT
CDR3aa: CASSLGQGGTDTQYF

j_gene: TRBJ2-3
d_gene: TRBD1
abundance: .
v_gene: TRBV2
CDR3nt: TGTGCCAGCAGTGACGGGACAGGGGGGGCAGATACGCAGTATTTT
CDR3aa: CASSDGTGGADTQYF

j_gene: TRBJ2-1
d_gene: .
abundance: few
v_gene: TRBV11-3
CDR3nt: TGTGCCACCCGAGGGCTAGCGTCCAATGAGCAGTTCTTC
CDR3aa: CATRGLASNEQFF

j_gene: TRBJ1-2
d_gene: TRBD1
abundance: .
v_gene: TRBV30
CDR3nt: TGTGCCTGGTCTATCGGGACAGGGGCTGGCTACACCTTC
CDR3aa: CAWSIGTGAGYTF

j_gene: TRBJ2-3
d_gene: TRBD2
abundance: .
v_gene: TRBV7-2
CDR3nt: TGTGCCAGCAGACTTGGACTAGCTATAAGCACAGATACGCAGTATTTT
CDR3aa: CASRLGLAISTDTQYF

j_gene: TRBJ2-7
d_gene: TRBD2
abundance: .
v_gene: TRBV30
CDR3nt: TGTGCCTGGAGTCAAGAGGGACTAGGCGAGCAGTACTTC
CDR3aa: CAWSQEGLGEQYF

j_gene: TRBJ2-1
d_gene: TRBD2
abundance: .
v_gene: TRBV30
CDR3nt: TGTGCCTGGACCCTCGGGGGGAATCGCTACAATGAGCAGTTCTTC
CDR3aa: CAWTLGGNRYNEQFF

j_gene: TRBJ2-3
d_gene: TRBD1
abundance: few
v_gene: TRBV24-1
CDR3nt: TGTGCCACCAGTGACCCCAGGGGGCTTAGCACAGATACGCAGTATTTT
CDR3aa: CATSDPRGLSTDTQYF

j_gene: TRBJ2-3
d_gene: .
abundance: .
v_gene: TRBV11-2
CDR3nt: TGTGCCAGCAGCTTAGATTACACAGGGATTAGCACAGATACGCAGTATTTT
CDR3aa: CASSLDYTGISTDTQYF

j_gene: TRBJ2-3
d_gene: .
abundance: .
v_gene: TRBV15
CDR3nt: TGTGCCACCAGCAGGGAGGGCGCGTTGGCAGATACGCAGTATTTT
CDR3aa: CATSREGALADTQYF